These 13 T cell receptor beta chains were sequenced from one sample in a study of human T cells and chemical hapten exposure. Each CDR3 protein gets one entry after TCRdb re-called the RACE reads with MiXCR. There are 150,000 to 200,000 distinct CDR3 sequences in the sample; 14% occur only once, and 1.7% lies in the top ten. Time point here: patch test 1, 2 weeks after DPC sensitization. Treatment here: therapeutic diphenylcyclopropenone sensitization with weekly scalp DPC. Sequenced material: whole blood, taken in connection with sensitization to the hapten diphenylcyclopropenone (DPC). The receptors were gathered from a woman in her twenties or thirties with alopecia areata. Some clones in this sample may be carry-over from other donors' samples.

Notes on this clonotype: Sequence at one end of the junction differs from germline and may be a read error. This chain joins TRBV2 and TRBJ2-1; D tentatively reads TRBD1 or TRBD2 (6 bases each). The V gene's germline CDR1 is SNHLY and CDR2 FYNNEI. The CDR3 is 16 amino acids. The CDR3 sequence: CASSGLGQPAYNEQLF. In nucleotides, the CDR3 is TGTGCCAGCAGTGGACTAGGACAGCCAGCCTACAATGAGCAGCTCTTC. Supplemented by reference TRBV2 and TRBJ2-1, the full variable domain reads EPEVTQTPSHQVTQMGQEVILRCVPISNHLYFYWYRQILGQKVEFLVSFYNNEISEKSEIFDDQFSVERPDGSNFTLKIRSTKLEDSAMYFCASSGLGQPAYNEQLFGPGTRLTVL.

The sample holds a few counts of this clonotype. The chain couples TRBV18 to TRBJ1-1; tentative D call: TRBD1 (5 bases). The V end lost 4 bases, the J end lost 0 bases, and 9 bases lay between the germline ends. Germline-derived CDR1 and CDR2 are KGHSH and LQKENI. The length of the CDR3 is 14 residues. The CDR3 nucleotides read TGTGCCAGCTCACGGGGGTCCTTGAACACTGAAGCTTTCTTT. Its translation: CASSRGSLNTEAFF.

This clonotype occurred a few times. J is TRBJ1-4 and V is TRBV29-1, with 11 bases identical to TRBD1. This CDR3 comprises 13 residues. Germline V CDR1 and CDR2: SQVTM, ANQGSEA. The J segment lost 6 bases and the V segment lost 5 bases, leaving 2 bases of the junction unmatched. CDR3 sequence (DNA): TGCAGCGTTCGGGGACAGGGGGATGAAAAACTGTTTTTT. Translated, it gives CSVRGQGDEKLFF.

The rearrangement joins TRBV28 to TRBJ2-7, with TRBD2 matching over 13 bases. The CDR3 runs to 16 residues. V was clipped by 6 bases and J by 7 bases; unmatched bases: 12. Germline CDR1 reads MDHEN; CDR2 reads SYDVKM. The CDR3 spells CASRGTSGIWGEEQYF. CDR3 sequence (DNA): TGTGCCAGCAGGGGGACTAGCGGGATTTGGGGCGAAGAGCAGTACTTC.

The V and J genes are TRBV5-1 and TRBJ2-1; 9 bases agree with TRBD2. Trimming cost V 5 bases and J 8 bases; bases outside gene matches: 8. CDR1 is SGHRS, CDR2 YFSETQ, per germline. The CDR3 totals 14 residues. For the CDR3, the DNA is TGCGCCAGCAGAAAAGCGGGGGGTAGTTATGAGCAGTTCTTC. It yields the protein CASRKAGGSYEQFF.

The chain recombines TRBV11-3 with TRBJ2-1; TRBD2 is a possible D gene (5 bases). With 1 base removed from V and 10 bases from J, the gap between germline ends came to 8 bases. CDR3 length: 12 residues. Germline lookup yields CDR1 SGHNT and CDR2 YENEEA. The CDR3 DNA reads TGTGCCAGCAGCTTAGGAGGCGGGGAGCAGTTCTTC. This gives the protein CASSLGGGEQFF.

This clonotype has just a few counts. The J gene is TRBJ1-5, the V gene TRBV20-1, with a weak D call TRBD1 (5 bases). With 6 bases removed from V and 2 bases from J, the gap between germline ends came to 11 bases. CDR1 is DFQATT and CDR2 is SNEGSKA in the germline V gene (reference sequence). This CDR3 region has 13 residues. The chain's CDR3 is CSATRDGNQPQHF. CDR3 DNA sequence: TGCAGTGCCACCAGGGATGGCAATCAGCCCCAGCATTTT.

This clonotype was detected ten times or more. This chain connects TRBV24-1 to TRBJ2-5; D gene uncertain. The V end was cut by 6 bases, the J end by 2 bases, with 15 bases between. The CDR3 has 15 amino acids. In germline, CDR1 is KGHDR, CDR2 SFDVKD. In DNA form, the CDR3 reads TGTGCCACCAGTCCCGGTCATGGGCTACAAGAGACCCAGTACTTC. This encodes CATSPGHGLQETQYF.

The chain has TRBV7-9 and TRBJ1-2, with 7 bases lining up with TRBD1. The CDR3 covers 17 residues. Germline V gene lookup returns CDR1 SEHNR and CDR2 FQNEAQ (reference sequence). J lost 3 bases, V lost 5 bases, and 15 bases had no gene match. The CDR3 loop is CASSPDHRGMLHYGYTF. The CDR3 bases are TGTGCCAGCAGCCCGGACCACAGGGGCATGCTTCACTATGGCTACACCTTC.

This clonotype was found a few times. CDR3 protein: CASSWGRGTDTQYF. In DNA form, the CDR3 reads TGTGCCAGCAGTTGGGGAAGAGGCACAGATACGCAGTATTTT. The rearrangement links TRBV12-3 or TRBV12-4 to TRBJ2-3; D remains unclear. The CDR3 runs 14 residues. Trimming shortened V by 4 bases and J by 1 base, and 9 bases separated the two germline ends.

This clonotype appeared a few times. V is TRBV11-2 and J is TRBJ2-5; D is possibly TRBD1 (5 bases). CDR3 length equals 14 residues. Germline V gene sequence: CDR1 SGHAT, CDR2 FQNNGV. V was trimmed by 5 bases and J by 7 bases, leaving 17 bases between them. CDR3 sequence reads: CASSPRRGWGTQYF. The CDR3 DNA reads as TGTGCCAGCAGCCCCCGTAGGGGATGGGGGACCCAGTACTTC. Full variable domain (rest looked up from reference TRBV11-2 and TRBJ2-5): EAGVAQSPRYKIIEKRQSVAFWCNPISGHATLYWYQQILGQGPKLLIQFQNNGVVDDSQLPKDRFSAERLKGVDSTLKIQPAKLEDSAVYLCASSPRRGWGTQYFGPGTRLLVL.

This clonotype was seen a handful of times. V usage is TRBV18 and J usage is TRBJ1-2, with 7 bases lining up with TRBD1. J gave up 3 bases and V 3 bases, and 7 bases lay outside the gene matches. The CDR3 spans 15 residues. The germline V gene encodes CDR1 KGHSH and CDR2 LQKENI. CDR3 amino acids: CASSPLAGTDYGYTF. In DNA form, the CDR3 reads TGTGCCAGCTCACCCCTGGCGGGGACAGACTATGGCTACACCTTC.

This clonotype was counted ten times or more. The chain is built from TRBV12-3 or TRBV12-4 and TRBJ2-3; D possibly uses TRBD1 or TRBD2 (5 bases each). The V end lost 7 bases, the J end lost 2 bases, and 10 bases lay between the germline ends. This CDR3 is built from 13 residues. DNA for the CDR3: TGTGCCAGCATAAGGGGAGACACAGATACGCAGTATTTT. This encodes CASIRGDTDTQYF.